The T cell receptor (beta chain) described here comes from a study of T cell clonality in common variable immunodeficiency. Whole-study results and caveats: Patient heterogeneity in the CVID cohort limited correlations between repertoire features and clinical complications. CVID subjects shared fewer TCRbeta clones than healthy controls did.

TCRdb keeps only in-frame clones here, not all; method: immunoSEQ multiplex PCR. In total the sample includes tens of thousands of clones, none of them seen once. This clone occurred many times. Its antigen is unidentified. The read ends 3 residues shy of where the CDR3 ends; the end is completed using the germline J gene. Caucasian heritage predominated among both patients and controls. This CDR3 has 12 amino acids. CDR1 and CDR2 from the germline V gene are MNHNS and SASEGT. V lost 4 bases to trimming and J lost 4 bases, with 8 bases between them. Specimen: peripheral blood mononuclear cells. This sequence originates from a person between 18 and 75 years old in good health. The chain carries TRBV6-1 and TRBJ2-7, with D possibly matching TRBD1 (6 bases). The CDR3 here is CASSGQAYEQYF. CDR3 DNA, as far as it was read: TGTGCCAGCAGTGGACAGGCTTACGAG.